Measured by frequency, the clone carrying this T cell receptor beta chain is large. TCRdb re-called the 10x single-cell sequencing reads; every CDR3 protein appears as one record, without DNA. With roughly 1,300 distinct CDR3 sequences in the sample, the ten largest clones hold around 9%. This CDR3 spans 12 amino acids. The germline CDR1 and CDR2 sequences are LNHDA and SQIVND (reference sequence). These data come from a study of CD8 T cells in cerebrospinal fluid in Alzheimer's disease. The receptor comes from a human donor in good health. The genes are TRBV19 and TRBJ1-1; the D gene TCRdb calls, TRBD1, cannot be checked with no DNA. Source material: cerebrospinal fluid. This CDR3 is CASSIIGGEAFF. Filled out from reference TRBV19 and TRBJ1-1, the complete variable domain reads DGGITQSPKYLFRKEGQNVTLSCEQNLNHDAMYWYRQDPGQGLRLIYYSQIVNDFQKGDIAEGYSVSREKKESFPLTVTSAQKNPTAFYLCASSIIGGEAFFGQGTRLTVV.